This T cell receptor (beta chain) originates from a study of blood T cell repertoires in COVID-19 (dated by TCRdb to 2019 to 2021). About the study as a whole: Samples covering the acute and convalescent phases of COVID-19 were provided by collaborators in the United States, Italy and Spain. Nearly every sample came with metadata listing a de-identified subject ID, COVID-19 status, age in years and sex. Subjects who had been exposed to COVID-19, were actively infected with it, or had recovered from it provided the deeply sampled blood TCRbeta repertoires that made up the dataset. The repertoires were released in a freely available public database intended as a resource for research on the immune response to SARS-CoV-2. The samples were drawn from the first 160 participants of the ongoing ImmuneRACE study and from roughly 1,300 subjects provided by 6 global collaborators. The material from the prospective study consisted of cDNA or gDNA derived from T cells, B-cell-depleted T cells, or PBMCs. Where available, HLA class I and class II types were obtained from metadata supplied by the sample provider rather than from assay-based typing. Summary of the overall study and its limitations: Clinical and demographic metadata were provided uncurated, with the amount varying by source and participant.

The immunoSEQ Assay, a bias-controlled multiplex PCR, was used to amplify TCRbeta CDR3 regions from genomic DNA. For the original study's pipeline: Nucleated cell counts per sample were estimated from amplification of reference gene primers within the assay. To quantify the absolute abundance of each unique TCRbeta CDR3 rearrangement, sequence reads were collapsed and filtered. For each sample, productive Simpson clonality was calculated as the square root of Simpson's diversity index over productive rearrangements. TCRdb re-hosts the immuneACCESS table, in-frame sequences only. Its copies lack some clones; in the studies checked, an unresolved V gene accounts for under half of them, and the cause for the rest is not known. V and J calls and clone size are as listed in that table; D and trimming were resolved from the DNA. Recorded for this sample are approximately 240,000 clones; about 80% of them occurred a single time. The ten largest clones take up over 2.5% of the sample.

Concerning this clone itself: Its specific antigen is unknown. Within one base of it there is no much larger clone, and no base qualities were kept.

A second Seattle source provided samples from volunteer blood donors who had recovered from COVID-19. The collaborating institutions used their own protocols to collect whole blood in K2EDTA tubes. For TCRbeta analysis, collaborators shipped samples as frozen whole blood, isolated PBMCs, or DNA extracted from either of those sample types. Sequences were obtained from peripheral blood. The source is a woman younger than 45 who had recovered from COVID-19.

The CDR3 region: CASSPSGGAGGTYEQYF. The DNA is TGTGCCAGCAGCCCTTCCGGTGGGGCGGGAGGGACCTACGAGCAGTACTTC. The rearranged segments are TRBV9 and TRBJ2-7, with 9 middle bases fitting TRBD2. Germline trimming: 4 bases from V, 2 bases from J; junction bases outside gene matches: 13. The CDR3 measures 17 amino acids from cysteine to phenylalanine. Only the CDR3 DNA is retained, 51 bases long and in frame from the first base. The germline V gene supplies CDR1 SGDLS and CDR2 YYNGEE.